This T cell receptor beta chain was identified during a study of shared clonotypes between healthy human individuals. Several immunoSEQ plates received, in even portions, the genomic DNA of each subset. Clones were read by immunoSEQ multiplex PCR, and TCRdb kept only the in-frame ones, dropping some. The sample holds approximately 100,000 clones; under 70% are singletons and the top ten take about 22%. CD8 memory cells included CD45RO+ cells plus CCR7-negative CD45RA+ TemRA cells. Remarks on this clone: Its antigen is unknown.

General study results and limits: For naive CD4 cells, roughly 5% of clonotypes were shared across a handful of donors.

This CDR3 is 12 amino acids long. Germline CDR1 reads SNHLY; CDR2 reads FYNNEI. Losses at the gene ends were 6 bases for V and 7 bases for J; bases not matched to a gene: 6. This TCR came from a woman in her thirties in good health. The sample consisted of memory CD8+ T cells sorted from blood. Subset denoted: CD45RO+ cells pooled with CCR7-negative TemRA cells. This chain connects TRBV2 to TRBJ2-7; TRBD2 matches 7 bases. In DNA form, the CDR3 reads TGTGCCAGCAGGCCTAGCGGTTGGGAGCAGTACTTC. Protein: CASRPSGWEQYF.